A selection of T cell receptor beta chains follows, all from one sample in a study of blood T cell repertoires in COVID-19. Sequenced by immunoSEQ multiplex PCR; TCRdb stores in-frame clones only, minus some. The sample lists some 87,000 clones; 78% were seen once. What was sequenced was peripheral blood. Every receptor here comes from a human donor in a cohort sampled during active COVID-19. Each CDR3 is given without its conserved first and last residue. The order of the fields is V gene, J gene, CDR3 protein.

>TRBV24-1|TRBJ1-2
ATSDGTGGASPYGYT
>TRBV27|TRBJ1-2
ASSPSGLSGGYT
>TRBV6-6|TRBJ1-1
ASSRPFTGGGQNTEAF
>TRBV4-1|TRBJ1-2
ASTPEGANYGYT
>TRBV6-1|TRBJ2-3
ASSVNAWTSGQDTQY
>TRBV7-9|TRBJ2-3
ASSPSGLAAHSAGTQY
>TRBV2|TRBJ1-2
ASSEEGVRYGYT
>TRBV9|TRBJ2-1
ASSTTGLSYNEQF
>TRBV6-4|TRBJ1-5
ASSAVSGLGPQH
>TRBV3-1/TRBV3-2|TRBJ2-5
ASSQRGGQETQY
>TRBV5-6|TRBJ2-5
ASSLEADQETQY